This T cell receptor (beta chain) is from a study of cytomegalovirus exposure and HLA in healthy donors. A multiplex PCR was run with 60 Vbeta primers and 13 Jbeta primers. The table came from immunoSEQ multiplex PCR; TCRdb's copy has only in-frame clones and leaves some out. Of 150,000 to 200,000 clones in the sample, approximately 80% were seen once. V shed 2 bases and J 3 bases; nucleotides not matched to a gene: 11. Germline V gene data show CDR1 as SQVTM and CDR2 as ANQGSEA. The CDR3 runs to 16 residues. Sequenced sample: PBMCs. The TCR originated in a man aged 18 to 29 in good health and CMV-seropositive. This rearrangement joins TRBV29-1 to TRBJ2-5, with 8 bases matching TRBD1. The CDR3 region has the DNA TGCAGCGTTGAAAATAGGCAGGGGGCGAGGAAAGAGACCCAGTACTTC. Translation gives CSVENRQGARKETQYF. The complete variable domain, with remaining parts taken from reference TRBV29-1 and TRBJ2-5, reads SAVISQKPSRDICQRGTSLTIQCQVDSQVTMMFWYRQQPGQSLTLIATANQGSEATYESGFVIDKFPISRPNLTFSTLTVSNMSPEDSSIYLCSVENRQGARKETQYFGPGTRLLVL.